Below are 20 T cell receptor beta chains sequenced from a single sample in a study of Ad26.COV2.S vaccination and SARS-CoV-2 variants. Treatment given: some 19 received Ad26.COV2.S at low or high dose, single or two shots; five or six received placebo; per-sample allocation not given. Day 63 following the first vaccine or placebo injection was when the samples were taken. Sequencing was performed with immunoSEQ multiplex PCR; in TCRdb, only in-frame clones are kept and a portion is missing. The table includes more than 300,000 clones, roughly 91% detected once. The specimen was peripheral blood, collected in a trial of Ad26.COV2.S vaccine versus placebo. The source is a person between 18 and 65 years old who received the Ad26.COV2.S COVID-19 vaccine or a placebo.

On this clone itself: This sample includes further DNA sequences coding for the same CDR3. V gene TRBV20-1 combines with J gene TRBJ2-7, with D hard to call. With 3 bases removed from V and 2 bases from J, the gap between germline ends came to 5 bases. The CDR3 is 11 amino acids. CDR1 is DFQATT, CDR2 SNEGSKA, per germline (reference sequence). CDR3 in DNA: TGCAGTGCTAGGGCAGCCTACGAGCAGTACTTC. It translates to CSARAAYEQYF.

The V call is TRBV15, the J call TRBJ1-5; 9 bases line up with TRBD1. The V gene's germline CDR1 is LNHNV and CDR2 YYDKDF (reference sequence). The CDR3 length is 19 residues. V was pared by 3 bases and J by 2 bases, with 14 bases of the junction left unmatched. The CDR3 bases are TGTGCCACCAGCAGTTACCTCCCGGGACAGGGTTATCGCAATCAGCCCCAGCATTTT. Translated: CATSSYLPGQGYRNQPQHF.

The table lists this clone with a few counts. The rearrangement links TRBV6-5 to TRBJ1-5; maybe TRBD1 (5 bases). There are 13 residues in the CDR3. Per germline, CDR1 MNHEY and CDR2 SVGAGI. The V end was cut by 7 bases, the J end by 7 bases, with 14 bases between. CDR3 coding DNA: TGTGCCAGCAAGGGGTGGGGAGGACAGCCCCAGCATTTT. This gives the protein CASKGWGGQPQHF.

The rearrangement joins TRBV28 to TRBJ1-5, with D tentatively TRBD1 (5 bases). The germline CDR1 and CDR2 sequences are MDHEN and SYDVKM. The CDR3 is 14 residues long. Trimming stripped 1 base from V and 6 bases from J, with 10 bases between. CDR3 loop: CASSLFRVGQPQHF. DNA of the CDR3: TGTGCCAGCAGTTTATTCAGGGTTGGTCAGCCCCAGCATTTT.

V and J are TRBV5-1 and TRBJ1-3; D is uncertain. Germline-derived CDR1 and CDR2 are SGHRS and YFSETQ. Trimming stripped 0 bases from V and 0 bases from J, with 4 bases between. The CDR3 has 14 amino acids. CDR3 nucleotides: TGCGCCAGCAGCTTGGGCCGCTCTGGAAACACCATATATTTT. This sequence encodes CASSLGRSGNTIYF.

V usage is TRBV15 and J usage is TRBJ2-7; 9 positions match TRBD1. This CDR3 comprises 15 residues. With V trimmed by 4 bases and J by 3 bases, 7 bases remained unmatched. Germline loops: CDR1 LNHNV, CDR2 YYDKDF (reference sequence). In nucleotides, the CDR3 is TGTGCCACCAGCAATCCGGGACAGGGTTTCTACGAGCAGTACTTC. Translation: CATSNPGQGFYEQYF. The variable domain in full, with the rest retrieved from reference TRBV15 and TRBJ2-7, is DAMVIQNPRYQVTQFGKPVTLSCSQTLNHNVMYWYQQKSSQAPKLLFHYYDKDFNNEADTPDNFQSRRPNTSFCFLDIRSPGLGDTAMYLCATSNPGQGFYEQYFGPGTRLTVT.

This clone was counted a single time. This chain connects TRBV19 to TRBJ2-6, with D perhaps matching TRBD1 (5 bases). CDR1 is LNHDA, CDR2 SQIVND, per germline (reference sequence). The germline V and J ends were trimmed by 11 bases and 2 bases, with 10 bases remaining between them. The CDR3 totals 13 residues. For the CDR3, the DNA is TGTGCCGGGGCGGTCGCTGGGGCCAACGTCCTGACTTTC. Protein: CAGAVAGANVLTF.

This chain joins TRBV4-3 and TRBJ2-2, with D unresolved. Trimming cost V 4 bases and J 7 bases, with 7 bases left between them. CDR1 is LGHNA and CDR2 is YSLEER in the germline V gene. CDR3 length: 12 amino acids. CDR3 DNA: TGCGCCAGCAGCCTCCAGAGCGGGGAGCTGTTTTTT. Encoded protein: CASSLQSGELFF.

The genes are TRBV19 and TRBJ1-1; TRBD1 agrees at 12 bases. The CDR3 is made up of 16 amino acids. The germline V gene encodes CDR1 LNHDA and CDR2 SQIVND (reference sequence). The junction had 7 bases not matched to a gene; V was cut back by 4 bases and J by 4 bases. This CDR3 reads CASSRGDRGLATEAFF. The CDR3 DNA follows: TGTGCCAGTAGTAGGGGGGACAGGGGGCTGGCCACTGAAGCTTTCTTT.

This chain joins TRBV7-9 and TRBJ2-7; the match to TRBD2 covers 12 bases. V was pared by 5 bases and J by 4 bases, with 12 bases of the junction left unmatched. Germline V gene sequence: CDR1 SEHNR, CDR2 FQNEAQ (reference sequence). This CDR3 is built from 17 residues. CDR3 nucleotide sequence: TGTGCCAGCAGCCAAAGCGACCGGACTAGCGGGGAGTACGAGCAGTACTTC. It encodes CASSQSDRTSGEYEQYF.

This clone was recorded many times. The chain recombines TRBV5-4 with TRBJ1-1; D remains unclear. The germline gives CDR1 SGHNT, CDR2 YYREEE (reference sequence). Trimming took off 2 bases at V and 0 bases at J, with 11 bases between the two ends. The CDR3 has 15 amino acids. This CDR3 is CASSFYGRLNTEAFF. CDR3 DNA sequence: TGTGCCAGCAGCTTTTATGGCAGGTTGAACACTGAAGCTTTCTTT.

The chain is built from TRBV5-1 and TRBJ2-1; 8 nucleotides match TRBD2. Germline V gives CDR1 SGHRS, CDR2 YFSETQ. Losses at the gene ends were 7 bases for V and 4 bases for J; bases not matched to a gene: 10. CDR3 length: 15 amino acids. CDR3 bases: TGCGCCAGCGGACCAGTAGCGGGAAGGTACAATGAGCAGTTCTTC. It encodes CASGPVAGRYNEQFF.

The CDR3 loop reads CASSPDGAISYEQYF. The CDR3 region has the DNA TGCGCCAGCAGCCCGGACGGGGCCATCTCCTACGAGCAGTACTTC. The chain is built from TRBV5-1 and TRBJ2-7, with D perhaps given as TRBD1 or TRBD2 (5 bases each). Trimming took 4 bases from V and 0 from J, leaving 14 bases between them. This CDR3 contains 15 residues. CDR1 and CDR2 (germline): SGHRS, YFSETQ.

V gene TRBV28 combines with J gene TRBJ2-1, with unresolved D. The CDR3 has 12 amino acids. Germline-derived CDR1 and CDR2 are MDHEN and SYDVKM. The V end was cut by 1 base, the J end by 6 bases, with 4 bases between. In DNA, the CDR3 is TGTGCCAGCAGTTTATTGCGCAATGAGCAGTTCTTC. This encodes CASSLLRNEQFF. Variable domain in full (rest from reference TRBV28 and TRBJ2-1): DVKVTQSSRYLVKRTGEKVFLECVQDMDHENMFWYRQDPGLGLRLIYFSYDVKMKEKGDIPEGYSVSREKKERFSLILESASTNQTSMYLCASSLLRNEQFFGPGTRLTVL.

The chain is built from TRBV18 and TRBJ2-7, with D unclear. The CDR3 extends over 15 amino acids. Deletions cut 1 base from V and 0 bases from J, with 10 bases between. CDR1 is KGHSH, CDR2 LQKENI, per germline. The CDR3 DNA sequence: TGTGCCAGCTCACCACGGACCGCTAGCTCCTACGAGCAGTACTTC. Translated, it gives CASSPRTASSYEQYF.

This chain uses TRBV4-1 with TRBJ2-1; D is undetermined. Germline CDR1 MGHRA, CDR2 YSYEKL. The CDR3 contains 12 residues. Trimming removed 4 bases from V and 8 bases from J, with 9 bases in between. The CDR3 nucleotides are TGCGCCAGCAGCCTACATGCTGATGAGCAGTTCTTC. Protein sequence: CASSLHADEQFF.

This chain connects TRBV5-6 to TRBJ2-5, with 7 bases fitting TRBD2. Looked up from germline, CDR1 is SGHDT and CDR2 is YYEEEE. Losses at the gene ends were 4 bases for V and 2 bases for J; bases not matched to a gene: 5. This CDR3 contains 14 residues. CDR3 DNA: TGTGCCAGCAGCCAAAGCGGGGTACAAGAGACCCAGTACTTC. As protein: CASSQSGVQETQYF. Using reference TRBV5-6 and TRBJ2-5 for the parts outside the CDR3, the full variable domain is DAGVTQSPTHLIKTRGQQVTLRCSPKSGHDTVSWYQQALGQGPQFIFQYYEEEERQRGNFPDRFSGHQFPNYSSELNVNALLLGDSALYLCASSQSGVQETQYFGPGTRLLVL.

The chain is built from TRBV10-3 and TRBJ2-3, with TRBD1 as a possible D gene (5 bases). Germline V lookup: CDR1 ENHRY, CDR2 SYGVKD. Trimming cost V 0 bases and J 7 bases, with 14 bases left between them. The CDR3 totals 15 residues. The CDR3 nucleotides read TGTGCCATCAGTGAGTCGAGTAGGGGTGGAAATACGCAGTATTTT. The encoded protein is CAISESSRGGNTQYF.

This sequence joins TRBV19 and TRBJ1-1; D gene ambiguous. V lost 2 bases and J 1 base, leaving 11 bases between the germline ends. The CDR3 totals 15 residues. Germline V gives CDR1 LNHDA, CDR2 SQIVND (reference sequence). The CDR3, as DNA: TGTGCCAGTAGTATAAGGAGCGGTAGGAACACTGAAGCTTTCTTT. This codes for CASSIRSGRNTEAFF.

This clone was found once. The gene calls are TRBV4-2 and TRBJ1-1, with 8 bases matching TRBD1. The germline V gene encodes CDR1 LGHNA and CDR2 YNFKEQ. The CDR3 runs to 16 residues. V gave up 2 bases and J gave up 0 bases; unmatched junction bases: 5. CDR3 region: CASSQTRQGLNTEAFF. For the CDR3, the DNA is TGTGCCAGCAGCCAAACCAGACAGGGGTTGAACACTGAAGCTTTCTTT.